The entry below gives a single TCR beta chain sequence along with its context. Its antigen is not yet known. Within one base of it there is no much larger clone, and no base qualities were kept. Taken from cysteine to phenylalanine, the CDR3 has 18 residues. Only the CDR3 portion is preserved as DNA: 54 bases, with reading frame beginning at the first base. V is cut by 5 bases and J by 5 bases, and the space between the germline ends is 27 bases. The germline V gene (reference sequence) specifies MNHEY as CDR1 and SMNVEV as CDR2. The cohort comprised around 700 healthy bone marrow donors. All cohort members were sampled while nominally healthy, although unrecorded immune exposures were likely present. The donor tested CMV seropositive and was one of the 289 seropositive cohort members. Every donor gave a peripheral blood sample, and the peripheral blood mononuclear cells from that sample were used for TCR beta sequencing. Genomic DNA was extracted from the blood cell samples with the Qiagen DNeasy Blood Extraction Kit.

Receptor libraries were prepared by the immunoSEQ multiplex PCR assay. For the multiplex PCR, a mixture combining 60 forward primers for TCR Vbeta segments and 13 reverse primers for TCR Jbeta segments was used. Amplification of the CDR3 region of rearranged TCR beta genes was performed with a multiplex PCR assay on genomic DNA. The Illumina HiSeq System was used to sequence the amplified TCR beta libraries as 87-base-pair reads. The paper's data handling went like this. In a later analysis, tens of millions of unique TCR beta chains were counted across the 690 or so repertoires, and approximately 11 million of these chains were shared by at least two donors. Raw reads were error-corrected and collapsed into unique sequences by a nearest-neighbor algorithm in which closely related sequences were merged to remove PCR and sequencing errors. V, D and J gene segments were assigned by aligning CDR3 sequences to IMGT reference sequences. Each retained sequence needed at least a six-nucleotide match to both a V gene segment and a J gene segment. Rearrangements were classified as productive when the CDR3 lacked stop codons and remained in frame with V and J, and all other rearrangements were classified as non-productive. CDR3 was defined according to IMGT convention as the region running from the second conserved V-encoded cysteine to the conserved J-encoded phenylalanine. The earlier analysis of about 640 of the donors excluded any sequence lacking an unambiguous match to a single V gene segment. An earlier analysis of about 600 of the donors called V segments functional above 56.7% productive rearrangements and segregating when the between-donor standard deviation exceeded 5%. To diagnose cytomegalovirus status from the catalog of TCR beta chain sequences, a statistical classification framework was built. In a later analysis, TCR nucleotide sequences were compared against IMGT/GENE-DB human TR gene sequences so that V and J genes could be assigned. Using the TCRdist pipeline, a later analysis assigned CDR3 sequences along with most-parsimonious VDJ recombination scenarios. In a later analysis, each TCR beta chain was defined by its CDR3 amino acid sequence together with its V-gene family, and reads lacking a unique V-gene family were excluded. A later analysis removed 450 to 600 highly shared, low-generation-probability nucleotide sequences to deal with suspected cross-contamination and a sequencing artifact. For each public chain, a later analysis derived a clonal expansion index from normalized ranks of inferred template counts within each repertoire. Generation probabilities in a later analysis came from a VDJ recombination model fitted to out-of-frame rearrangements, and those results were checked against IGoR. In a later analysis, hypergeometric tests were used to score TCR-TCR, TCR-HLA and TCR-CMV co-occurrence, with a repertoire-size bias correction applied to TCR pairs. False discovery rates were estimated in a later analysis by permuting HLA or CMV assignments 20 times. In a later analysis, co-occurring TCRs were grouped using DBSCAN, and TCRdist sequence similarity was added for clustering within HLA-allele-positive subsets. Repertoires with fewer than 30,000 or more than 120,000 public chains were left out of co-occurrence clustering, as were five repertoires with anomalous nucleotide sharing. TCRdb obtained this table from immuneACCESS and retained in-frame rearrangements with V and J assigned. These tables miss some clones; where compared with another copy, unresolved V genes account for less than half of the shortfall, and the remainder is unexplained. V, J and clone size are taken as reported in that table, and D and trimming were inferred from the DNA itself. The sample yields tens of thousands of clones; 79% were counted once. Of the sample, roughly 15% falls within the top ten clones.

The sample belongs to a study of cytomegalovirus exposure and HLA in healthy donors (dated by TCRdb to about 2017). Context from the whole study: In an earlier analysis of approximately 500 of the donors, 276 Gb of sequence data and 90 million to 130 million unique TCR beta sequences from about 179 million T cells were reported. An early release that covered around 590 HLA-typed donors contained about 290 gigabases of sequencing data and tens of millions of unique TCR sequences. Of the roughly 400 genotyped donors, roughly 80% fell in the genetic ancestry cluster associated with self-reported Caucasian donors. The study was designed to test whether signatures of past pathogen exposure could be identified by cataloging public T cell receptors. The study profiled the T cell repertoires of 550 to 700 subjects by immunosequencing and related them to cytomegalovirus serostatus. A separate validation cohort of roughly 120 different subjects was used in addition to the 666-subject first cohort. The study combined high-throughput TCR immunosequencing, statistical association of individual TCRs with disease status, and machine learning to predict cytomegalovirus infection status. A later analysis re-analyzed previously published TCR beta repertoires from several hundred donors and added high-resolution HLA genotyping to study TCR occurrence patterns. Rather than drawing on any new phenotypic data, the later analysis identified candidate immune exposures from TCR beta sequences and the way those sequences occurred across donors. An earlier analysis of 587 of the donors used high-throughput TCR beta sequencing to judge whether each TCR beta V gene segment behaved as functional or pseudogenic. Donor age, sex, ethnicity and CMV serostatus were compiled alongside the repertoire data. A later genetic analysis took genome-wide SNP genotypes for about 65% of the 666 donors and used that subset as a discovery cohort. All discovery cohort repertoires had been generated using a single sequencing platform. Both class I and class II loci were covered by HLA typing, at four-digit resolution. The number of typed donors differed by locus: about 620-640 for A, B, C, DRB1 and DQB1; 522 for DQA1; 606 for DPA1; and around 450 for DPB1. Roughly 5 DR-DQ haplotypes were treated as single units for association and clustering because of strong linkage in the cohort. Among 300 to 500 genotyped donors of the cohort, an average of roughly 230,000 unique TCR beta nucleotide sequences was sequenced per donor, of which about 19% were non-productive. Paper-wide results and their limitations: When HLA alleles, especially DR and DQ, strongly co-occurred, attributing TCR associations to individual alleles was difficult. Three of the identified cytomegalovirus-associated TCR beta chains were confirmed in vitro to be specific for cytomegalovirus antigens. A total of roughly 160 TCR beta chains were listed by the study as associated with cytomegalovirus. Some IMGT-functional V segments, including TRBV6-2 and TRBV6-3, could not be distinguished by the 87-base-pair reads and were therefore excluded. A later analysis found that TCR association rates varied across HLA loci, with DRB1 alleles showing the most associated TCRs and HLA-C alleles the fewest. In both the original and validation cohorts, the classifier was reported to diagnose cytomegalovirus status with high specificity and sensitivity. According to a later genetic analysis, donors in an Asian-associated ancestry cluster had fewer N-insertions in productive TCRs than the roughly 660-donor mean. Correlated functional status among segregating V segments might be attributable to linkage disequilibrium, but an unknown experimental factor could not be ruled out. An association between a missense DCLRE1C variant and V-gene and J-gene trimming of TCR beta chains was found in a later genetic analysis and replicated in an independent cohort. Because counts were too low, 15 or so rarely observed V segments, including chromosome 9 orphons, were excluded from the earlier analysis of some 540 of the donors. A later analysis reported that several top co-occurrence clusters appeared linked to parvovirus B19, influenza, CMV and Epstein-Barr virus. A further reported finding was that TCR beta sequences accurately predicted the HLA-A and HLA-B alleles for most subjects in the first cohort. A later analysis found that HLA-associated TCR beta chains were more clonally expanded and had lower generation probabilities than equally common non-associated chains. Roughly uniform sequencing depth across donors was assumed in presence/absence analyses, although this assumption may not hold. A later analysis found that most CMV-associated TCR beta chains appeared HLA-restricted, with HLA associations seemingly driven largely by CMV exposure. Most TCR sequences were seen in very few donors, while some public TCRs were found in many individuals. For the cohort, immune exposure information was limited to CMV serostatus. At a false discovery rate of 0.05, a later analysis linked approximately 18,000 TCR beta sequences to specific HLA alleles. Broadly in line with IMGT annotations, most TCR beta V segments showed up in productive rearrangements about 87% or about 30% of the time in an earlier analysis of about 500 of the donors. A cluster of highly shared sequence variants was judged likely to represent a technical artifact of the sequencing pipeline. The cohort was sequenced for TCR beta chains only, and without alpha or paired-chain data the features that could be detected were limited. Because HLA typing was unavailable for some donors at each locus, only the typed subset was used in association tests. The authors suggested that the approach could potentially be extended to other disease states and immunological phenotypes.

The sequenced sample was PBMCs. This TCR was recovered from a woman in her 40s in good health and CMV-seropositive. The chain joins TRBV27 to TRBJ1-2; the D gene remains uncertain. Here is the DNA: TGTGCCAGCAGTAAACTCCCCTCTATTCGGGGAACGGGGTATGGCTACACCTTC. Translated, this is CASSKLPSIRGTGYGYTF.